These 2 T cell receptor beta chains were sequenced from one sample in a study of CD8 T cells in Susac syndrome. The authors reverse transcribed about 0.5 to 1 ug RNA with random hexamers. One entry per CDR3 protein, called by TCRdb with MiXCR from the immunoSEQ multiplex PCR reads. The table lists 150,000 to 200,000 distinct CDR3 sequences, 90% to 95% of them singletons. Sequenced input: CD4+ T cells from PBMCs. These TCRs come from a human donor in good health.

CDR3 sequence: CSVEGRASGATDTQYF. In DNA form, the CDR3 reads TGCAGCGTTGAAGGGAGAGCTAGCGGGGCCACAGATACGCAGTATTTT. The V gene is TRBV29-1, the J gene TRBJ2-3, with TRBD2 matching over 9 bases. Germline V lookup: CDR1 SQVTM, CDR2 ANQGSEA. V trimming: 1 base; J trimming: 2 bases; junction bases outside the gene matches: 7. CDR3 length equals 16 residues.

The J gene is TRBJ2-7, the V gene TRBV29-1, with D perhaps matching TRBD1 or TRBD2 (5 bases each). Looked up from germline, CDR1 is SQVTM and CDR2 is ANQGSEA. The CDR3 length is 12 residues. Trimming cost V 7 bases and J 6 bases, with 16 bases left between them. DNA of the CDR3: TGCAGCGCGGGACGGTTGTTGGGCGAGCAGTACTTC. Translation gives CSAGRLLGEQYF.